Listed here are 24 T cell receptor beta chains from one sample, sequenced in a study of blood T cell repertoires in COVID-19. This table comes from immunoSEQ multiplex PCR, and its TCRdb copy is limited to in-frame clones, with some not included. This repertoire shows a few hundred thousand clones, 90% found once; its top ten account for 2.1%. The sequenced sample consisted of peripheral blood. The receptors were sampled from a woman in her sixties with COVID-19, enrolled during active disease.

V and J are TRBV18 and TRBJ2-1, with 8 bases aligning to TRBD1. CDR1 is KGHSH and CDR2 is LQKENI in the germline V gene. The CDR3 runs to 19 residues. Trimming took 5 bases from V and 4 from J; bases not matched to a gene: 19. In nucleotides, the CDR3 is TGTGCCAGCTCATCCACAGCCAGGGGGCGCGTTTTTTCGTACAATGAGCAGTTCTTC. This translates into CASSSTARGRVFSYNEQFF.

This clone has a single count. This chain connects TRBV2 to TRBJ1-5, with TRBD1 matching 7 bases. This CDR3 has 15 amino acids. V lost 5 bases, J lost 0 bases, and 4 bases stayed unmatched. The germline gives CDR1 SNHLY, CDR2 FYNNEI. The CDR3 loop is CASSTDRISNQPQHF. In nucleotides, the CDR3 is TGTGCCAGCAGTACGGACAGGATTAGCAATCAGCCCCAGCATTTT.

This clone has only one observation. This sequence joins TRBV3-1 (or the pseudogene TRBV3-2) and TRBJ1-6, with D perhaps TRBD1 (5 bases). In germline, CDR1 is LGHDT, CDR2 YNNKEL (reference sequence). The CDR3 consists of 15 residues. V was shortened by 2 bases and J by 7 bases, with 12 bases between the two germline ends. CDR3 sequence (DNA): TGTGCCAGCAGCCAATCAGGGACTGGAAATTCACCCCTCCACTTT. Translated: CASSQSGTGNSPLHF.

The chain combines TRBV11-3 with TRBJ2-1; D unclear. Germline CDR1 reads SGHNT; CDR2 reads YENEEA. This CDR3 contains 12 residues. Trimming shortened V by 8 bases and J by 5 bases, and 10 bases separated the two germline ends. CDR3 loop: CASGQTDNEQFF. The CDR3 DNA reads as TGTGCCAGCGGGCAGACGGACAATGAGCAGTTCTTC. The complete variable domain, with remaining parts taken from reference TRBV11-3 and TRBJ2-1, reads EAGVVQSPRYKIIEKKQPVAFWCNPISGHNTLYWYLQNLGQGPELLIRYENEEAVDDSQLPKDRFSAERLKGVDSTLKIQPAELGDSAVYLCASGQTDNEQFFGPGTRLTVL.

The chain carries TRBV4-3 and TRBJ1-2; D remains unclear. V was cut by 4 bases and J by 8 bases, with 14 bases left in between. The CDR3 consists of 13 residues. Germline values: CDR1 LGHNA, CDR2 YSLEER. CDR3 residues: CASSRALGLGYTF. DNA of the CDR3: TGCGCCAGCAGCCGGGCCCTGGGCCTGGGCTACACCTTC.

The rearrangement links TRBV5-4 to TRBJ1-6; perhaps TRBD1 as D (6 bases). This CDR3 contains 12 residues. Germline V gene lookup returns CDR1 SGHNT and CDR2 YYREEE (reference sequence). V was shortened by 5 bases and J by 14 bases, with 14 bases between the two germline ends. CDR3 protein: CASREGGEALHF. The CDR3 DNA sequence: TGTGCCAGCAGGGAAGGGGGGGAAGCCCTCCACTTT. Full variable domain (remainder filled in from reference TRBV5-4 and TRBJ1-6): ETGVTQSPTHLIKTRGQQVTLRCSSQSGHNTVSWYQQALGQGPQFIFQYYREEENGRGNFPPRFSGLQFPNYSSELNVNALELDDSALYLCASREGGEALHFGNGTRLTVT.

This sequence joins TRBV7-2 and TRBJ1-2, with D tentatively TRBD1 (5 bases). This CDR3 region has 14 residues. V was pared by 1 base and J by 8 bases, with 14 bases between. Germline assignment: CDR1 SGHTA and CDR2 FQGNSA. CDR3 in amino acids: CASSLESQGRGYTF. The CDR3 DNA reads TGTGCCAGCAGCTTAGAGTCCCAGGGAAGGGGCTACACCTTC.

This chain uses TRBV5-1 with TRBJ2-5, with 10 bases fitting TRBD2. Germline V CDR1 and CDR2: SGHRS, YFSETQ. Trimming took 5 bases from V and 0 from J; bases not matched to a gene: 7. The CDR3 is 16 amino acids. The CDR3 is CASRPTSGVYQETQYF. CDR3 nucleotide sequence: TGCGCCAGCAGACCAACTAGCGGGGTGTACCAAGAGACCCAGTACTTC.

The CDR3 DNA sequence: TGTGCCAGCAGTGAATTGTGGGACAGCAGTAATAGGGCCCAGCATTTT. It yields the protein CASSELWDSSNRAQHF. V gene TRBV2 combines with J gene TRBJ1-5; the match to TRBD1 covers 7 bases. The CDR3 is 16 amino acids. Germline V gives CDR1 SNHLY, CDR2 FYNNEI. V lost 2 bases, J lost 11 bases, and 15 bases stayed unmatched. The full variable domain, in which reference TRBV2 and TRBJ1-5 provide the parts outside the CDR3, is EPEVTQTPSHQVTQMGQEVILRCVPISNHLYFYWYRQILGQKVEFLVSFYNNEISEKSEIFDDQFSVERPDGSNFTLKIRSTKLEDSAMYFCASSELWDSSNRAQHFGDGTRLSIL.

The table lists this clone with a count of one. Here the CDR3 DNA reads TGTGCCAGCAGCTCCGCCGGGGCAGGGGTGTTCTACGAGCAGTACTTC. This translates into CASSSAGAGVFYEQYF. The chain uses TRBV7-9 and TRBJ2-7, with D tentatively TRBD1 (6 bases). Germline V gene data show CDR1 as SEHNR and CDR2 as FQNEAQ (reference sequence). This CDR3 spans 16 amino acids. V lost 4 bases, J lost 3 bases, and 19 bases lay in between.

With respect to this clone: The sample has other DNA sequences that encode this CDR3 too. CDR3 nucleotides: TGTGCCAGTAGTATACTAGCAGGGGGCACTGAAGCTTTCTTT. Amino acid sequence: CASSILAGGTEAFF. The rearrangement uses TRBV19 and TRBJ1-1; TRBD1 aligns across 7 bases. This CDR3 is built from 14 residues. V shed 2 bases and J 4 bases; nucleotides not matched to a gene: 4. Germline V gene lookup returns CDR1 LNHDA and CDR2 SQIVND (reference sequence).

The chain uses TRBV7-7 and TRBJ1-4; TRBD1 matches 7 bases. The CDR3 spans 17 residues. Per germline, CDR1 SSHAT and CDR2 FNYEAQ (reference sequence). The V and J ends lost 1 base and 8 bases, in that order; junction bases with no gene match: 13. The chain's CDR3 is CASSLEYLGTVGEKLFF. CDR3 nucleotides: TGTGCCAGCAGCTTAGAGTATCTAGGGACAGTTGGGGAAAAACTGTTTTTT.

The chain joins TRBV7-2 to TRBJ1-2; D ambiguous. The CDR3 is 15 residues long. V was cut by 0 bases and J by 0 bases, with 8 bases left in between. The germline V gene encodes CDR1 SGHTA and CDR2 FQGNSA. The CDR3 is CASSLAAPPNYGYTF. CDR3 nucleotides: TGTGCCAGCAGCTTAGCGGCCCCACCTAACTATGGCTACACCTTC. Combining the CDR3 with reference TRBV7-2 and TRBJ1-2 gives the whole variable domain GAGVSQSPSNKVTEKGKDVELRCDPISGHTALYWYRQSLGQGLEFLIYFQGNSAPDKSGLPSDRFSAERTGGSVSTLTIQRTQQEDSAVYLCASSLAAPPNYGYTFGSGTRLTVV.

This clone was seen only once. This chain links TRBV29-1 with TRBJ1-2; a possible D gene is TRBD1 (6 bases). The CDR3 consists of 13 residues. V lost 4 bases to trimming and J lost 7 bases, with 16 bases between them. Germline CDR1 and CDR2: SQVTM and ANQGSEA. CDR3: CSVAGGARSGYTF. The CDR3 DNA reads as TGCAGCGTTGCGGGGGGCGCTCGAAGTGGCTACACCTTC.

This chain joins TRBV3-1 (or the pseudogene TRBV3-2) and TRBJ2-3; D is unclear. Deletions cut 5 bases from V and 1 base from J, with 7 bases between. The CDR3 consists of 13 residues. Looked up from germline, CDR1 is LGHDT and CDR2 is YNNKEL (reference sequence). In DNA form, the CDR3 reads TGTGCCAGCAGCTCAGGTGGCACAGATACGCAGTATTTT. It translates to CASSSGGTDTQYF.

The chain couples TRBV19 to TRBJ2-7; 11 bases line up with TRBD2. CDR1 and CDR2 (germline): LNHDA, SQIVND (reference sequence). The CDR3 covers 15 residues. Germline trimming cut 4 bases from V and 6 bases from J; bases unmatched to any gene: 8. CDR3 nucleotides: TGTGCCAGTAGTACCATTAGCGGGGGGGGTCTCGAGCAGTACTTC. Residues: CASSTISGGGLEQYF.

The chain joins TRBV15 to TRBJ1-4, with 9 bases lining up with TRBD1. The J segment lost 6 bases and the V segment lost 8 bases, leaving 22 bases of the junction unmatched. Germline V gene data show CDR1 as LNHNV and CDR2 as YYDKDF (reference sequence). CDR3 size: 19 residues. The CDR3 DNA sequence: TGTGCCACCGTAGGGCGAACAGGGGGCGTCGGGGGGTATCATGAAAAACTGTTTTTT. Protein: CATVGRTGGVGGYHEKLFF.

V and J are TRBV9 and TRBJ1-1; TRBD1 matches 7 bases. V shed 4 bases and J 2 bases; nucleotides not matched to a gene: 2. CDR3 length: 13 residues. Per the germline V gene, CDR1 is SGDLS and CDR2 is YYNGEE. CDR3 nucleotides: TGTGCCAGCAGCTGGGACAGAAACACTGAAGCTTTCTTT. Amino acids: CASSWDRNTEAFF.

The chain recombines TRBV7-9 with TRBJ2-3; 12 nucleotides agree with TRBD2. CDR1 and CDR2 from the germline V gene are SEHNR and FQNEAQ (reference sequence). This CDR3 has 15 amino acids. After removal of 5 bases from V and 6 bases from J, the junction contained 6 bases not matched to a gene. The DNA of the CDR3 is TGTGCCAGCAGCCGACTAGCGGGGGCGAGGGATACGCAGTATTTT. Encoded protein: CASSRLAGARDTQYF.

The count of this clone is one. The chain employs TRBV7-2 and TRBJ1-5; possibly TRBD1 for D (6 bases). The germline V gene has CDR1 SGHTA and CDR2 FQGNSA. V lost 5 bases and J lost 4, with 15 bases in between. The CDR3 length is 15 residues. The CDR3 is CASSVGQSFNQPQHF. As DNA, the CDR3 is TGTGCCAGCAGCGTCGGACAGAGCTTTAATCAGCCCCAGCATTTT.

V and J are TRBV7-8 and TRBJ2-2; D is possibly TRBD1 (6 bases). Trimming stripped 2 bases from V and 4 bases from J, with 20 bases between. The germline gives CDR1 SGHVS, CDR2 FQNEAQ. CDR3 length equals 18 residues. CDR3 DNA: TGTGCCAGCAGCTTAATAGGCCTCGGGGACATAGGCACCGGGGAGCTGTTTTTT. Its translation: CASSLIGLGDIGTGELFF. Supplemented by reference TRBV7-8 and TRBJ2-2, the full variable domain reads GAGVSQSPRYKVAKRGQDVALRCDPISGHVSLFWYQQALGQGPEFLTYFQNEAQLDKSGLPSDRFFAERPEGSVSTLKIQRTQQEDSAVYLCASSLIGLGDIGTGELFFGEGSRLTVL.

The chain carries TRBV4-1 and TRBJ1-6; D is ambiguous. The V and J ends lost 2 bases and 6 bases respectively, with 11 bases between them. Per the germline V gene, CDR1 is MGHRA and CDR2 is YSYEKL. This CDR3 comprises 15 residues. CDR3 DNA sequence: TGCGCCAGCAGCCAACACCCCGGAGCTAATTCACCCCTCCACTTT. Translation: CASSQHPGANSPLHF.

This sequence joins TRBV2 and TRBJ2-5, with 11 nucleotides matching TRBD2. V was pared by 6 bases and J by 4 bases, with 4 bases of the junction left unmatched. The CDR3 runs to 14 residues. Germline CDR1 reads SNHLY; CDR2 reads FYNNEI. In DNA, the CDR3 is TGTGCCAGCAGGGACACTAGCGGGGGAGAGACCCAGTACTTC. Protein product: CASRDTSGGETQYF. Full variable domain (missing parts from reference TRBV2 and TRBJ2-5): EPEVTQTPSHQVTQMGQEVILRCVPISNHLYFYWYRQILGQKVEFLVSFYNNEISEKSEIFDDQFSVERPDGSNFTLKIRSTKLEDSAMYFCASRDTSGGETQYFGPGTRLLVL.

CDR3 sequence reads: CASGTGLSYEQYF. CDR3 nucleotides: TGTGCCAGCGGGACAGGCCTCTCCTACGAGCAGTACTTC. The V gene is TRBV11-2, the J gene TRBJ2-7, with TRBD1 matching 8 bases. CDR3 length: 13 amino acids. In germline, CDR1 is SGHAT, CDR2 FQNNGV. After removal of 8 bases from V and 0 bases from J, the junction contained 3 bases not matched to a gene. Combining the CDR3 with reference TRBV11-2 and TRBJ2-7 gives the whole variable domain EAGVAQSPRYKIIEKRQSVAFWCNPISGHATLYWYQQILGQGPKLLIQFQNNGVVDDSQLPKDRFSAERLKGVDSTLKIQPAKLEDSAVYLCASGTGLSYEQYFGPGTRLTVT.